Listed here are 24 T cell receptor beta chains from one sample, sequenced in a study of T cells in Graves' hyperthyroidism and ophthalmopathy (dated by TCRdb to about 2019). Library preparation employed multiplex PCR. TCRdb shows the sequencer as Illumina HiSeq 2000. The TCR beta CDR3 regions were amplified from the RNA transcripts. A first-round RT-PCR of the TCR CDR3 used the HTBI primer set with the Qiagen OneStep RT-PCR kit. In TCRdb, the public reads were trimmed at Q25 with fastp and aligned with MiXCR, with productive beta chains retained. Rows matching on CDR3 protein sequence are summarized as one entry with the most common DNA and genes. In all, the sample holds 300,000 or so distinct CDR3 sequences, and over 15% of those were seen once. The ten largest clones add up to roughly 49% of the sample. Sequenced: blood. Every receptor here comes from a woman aged 50 to 65 with Graves' hyperthyroidism.

The table lists this clonotype with a few counts. The gene calls are TRBV6-1 and TRBJ2-1, with D hard to call. In germline, CDR1 is MNHNS, CDR2 SASEGT. Trimming removed 0 bases from V and 12 bases from J, with 12 bases in between. The CDR3 has 13 amino acids. CDR3 protein: CASSEADSLGQFF. CDR3 nucleotide sequence: TGTGCCAGCAGTGAAGCAGACTCCCTGGGGCAGTTCTTC.

This clonotype came up many times. The rearrangement joins TRBV5-1 to TRBJ2-7; tentatively, D is TRBD2 (8 bases). The CDR3 extends over 16 amino acids. V gave up 4 bases and J gave up 3 bases, with 20 bases separating them. The germline V gene has CDR1 SGHRS and CDR2 YFSETQ. The CDR3 bases are TGCGCCAGCAGCATGACAGGGACGGGAGGGTACTACGAGCAGTACTTC. The encoded protein is CASSMTGTGGYYEQYF. The entire variable domain, with the rest obtained from reference TRBV5-1 and TRBJ2-7, is as follows: KAGVTQTPRYLIKTRGQQVTLSCSPISGHRSVSWYQQTPGQGLQFLFEYFSETQRNKGNFPGRFSGRQFSNSRSEMNVSTLELGDSALYLCASSMTGTGGYYEQYFGPGTRLTVT.

This clonotype was observed many times. The chain links TRBV6-1 to TRBJ1-1, with TRBD1 identical over 9 bases. The germline gives CDR1 MNHNS, CDR2 SASEGT. V was pared by 6 bases and J by 5 bases, with 7 bases of the junction left unmatched. The CDR3 runs to 14 residues. CDR3 residues: CASSAGQGGTEAFF. For the CDR3, the DNA is TGTGCCAGCAGCGCGGGACAGGGAGGAACTGAAGCTTTCTTT.

A few counts support this clonotype. The chain recombines TRBV4-2 with TRBJ1-5; D gene uncertain. The V and J ends lost 0 bases and 7 bases respectively, with 7 bases between them. CDR3 length equals 13 residues. CDR1 LGHNA and CDR2 YNFKEQ come from the germline V gene. The DNA of the CDR3 is TGTGCCAGCAGCCAAGATCAAGGGCAGCCCCAGCATTTT. Amino acids: CASSQDQGQPQHF.

On this clonotype: A much larger clone is a single base away; this may be a read error. The chain uses TRBV2 and TRBJ1-6; the D gene is possibly TRBD1 (5 bases). The CDR3 extends over 14 amino acids. Germline CDR1 reads SNHLY; CDR2 reads FYNNEI. V was pared by 4 bases and J by 11 bases, with 15 bases between. CDR3 region: CASSGGTDYPPLHF. CDR3 nucleotides: TGTGCCAGCAGTGGGGGGACGGATTATCCACCCCTCCACTTT.

A few counts support this clonotype. The J gene is TRBJ2-7, the V gene TRBV12-3 or TRBV12-4; D may be TRBD1 (6 bases). Trimming shortened V by 3 bases and J by 2 bases, and 14 bases separated the two germline ends. The CDR3 runs to 15 residues. CDR3 nucleotides: TGTGCCAGCAGTTTCCTGGGACAAACGACCTACGAGCAGTACTTC. Its protein is CASSFLGQTTYEQYF.

The chain links TRBV28 to TRBJ2-1; 8 positions match TRBD1. This CDR3 comprises 14 residues. V trimming: 5 bases; J trimming: 10 bases; junction bases outside the gene matches: 10. Germline V gives CDR1 MDHEN, CDR2 SYDVKM. CDR3 sequence reads: CASSPGGSSYEQFF. CDR3 DNA: TGTGCCAGCAGTCCAGGGGGCAGCTCCTACGAGCAGTTCTTC.

The genes are TRBV29-1 and TRBJ2-2, with no clear D. The germline gives CDR1 SQVTM, CDR2 ANQGSEA. The CDR3 consists of 14 residues. Trimming left V 6 bases short and J 5 bases short, with 16 bases between. CDR3 DNA: TGCAGCGTACAGCCGCTCGTGGGGACCGGGGAGCTGTTTTTT. Protein sequence: CSVQPLVGTGELFF.

This clonotype was seen ten or more times. J is TRBJ2-3 and V is TRBV6-1, with TRBD2 matching 7 bases. V lost 8 bases to trimming and J lost 4 bases; unmatched junction nucleotides: 12. The germline gives CDR1 MNHNS, CDR2 SASEGT. The CDR3 contains 15 residues. CDR3 DNA: TGTGCCAGCCTATACGCGGGCGGGAGTGCAGATACGCAGTATTTT. Residues: CASLYAGGSADTQYF.

There are many counts of this clonotype. V and J are TRBV6-1 and TRBJ1-5; the D gene is possibly TRBD1 (5 bases). This CDR3 has 15 amino acids. Germline V gene sequence: CDR1 MNHNS, CDR2 SASEGT. Trimming removed 2 bases from V and 4 bases from J, with 12 bases in between. CDR3 DNA sequence: TGTGCCAGCAGTGAATTTCAGGGCGAGAATCAGCCCCAGCATTTT. Residues: CASSEFQGENQPQHF.

The table lists this clonotype with many counts. V gene TRBV6-2 or TRBV6-3 combines with J gene TRBJ2-7; D not certain. Germline lookup yields CDR1 MNHEY and CDR2 SVGEGT. The ends were cut back, 2 bases at V and 5 bases at J, with 7 bases in the middle. The length of the CDR3 is 12 residues. Here the CDR3 DNA reads TGTGCCAGCAGTTACGGGTCCAACGAGCAGTACTTC. This sequence encodes CASSYGSNEQYF.

The J gene is TRBJ2-5, the V gene TRBV5-1; 14 bases line up with TRBD2. Germline V gene lookup returns CDR1 SGHRS and CDR2 YFSETQ. The CDR3 runs 17 residues. The J segment lost 5 bases and the V segment lost 0 bases, leaving 6 bases of the junction unmatched. The CDR3 loop is CASSLGLAGGVAETQYF. For the CDR3, the DNA is TGCGCCAGCAGCTTGGGACTAGCGGGAGGGGTAGCGGAGACCCAGTACTTC.

This clonotype occurred once. This chain joins TRBV19 and TRBJ1-6; 7 nucleotides agree with TRBD1. Germline lookup yields CDR1 LNHDA and CDR2 SQIVND (reference sequence). Unmatched junction bases numbered 8, after V lost 4 bases and J lost 14 bases. The CDR3 consists of 13 residues. The CDR3: CASSNGGTASLHF. The DNA of the CDR3 is TGTGCCAGTAGTAATGGCGGGACAGCCTCCCTCCACTTT. Complete variable domain (other parts from reference TRBV19 and TRBJ1-6): DGGITQSPKYLFRKEGQNVTLSCEQNLNHDAMYWYRQDPGQGLRLIYYSQIVNDFQKGDIAEGYSVSREKKESFPLTVTSAQKNPTAFYLCASSNGGTASLHFGNGTRLTVT.

This clonotype appeared a few times. CDR3 protein: CASRLSQGRVEQFF. CDR3 nucleotides: TGTGCCAGCAGACTTTCACAGGGGAGGGTCGAGCAGTTCTTC. The V gene is TRBV16, the J gene TRBJ2-1; D is perhaps TRBD1 or TRBD2 (7 bases each). The CDR3 extends over 14 amino acids. V dropped 6 bases and J dropped 10 bases, with 19 bases sitting between them. Germline CDR1 is KGHSY and CDR2 is FQNENV.

This clonotype has more than one count but fewer than ten. The gene calls are TRBV5-1 and TRBJ2-1; D not certain. The CDR3 has 12 amino acids. Trimming took 4 bases from V and 0 from J, leaving 2 bases between them. The germline V gene has CDR1 SGHRS and CDR2 YFSETQ. In DNA form, the CDR3 reads TGCGCCAGCAGCACCTCCTACAATGAGCAGTTCTTC. Its translation is CASSTSYNEQFF.

This clonotype was detected only a few times. The rearrangement joins TRBV18 to TRBJ1-1; D is possibly TRBD1 (6 bases). Germline V lookup: CDR1 KGHSH, CDR2 LQKENI. V lost 2 bases and J 3 bases, leaving 16 bases between the germline ends. The CDR3 spans 16 residues. This chain's CDR3 is CASSPSQGQGDTEAFF. As DNA, the CDR3 is TGTGCCAGCTCACCAAGCCAGGGGCAGGGCGACACTGAAGCTTTCTTT. Filled out from reference TRBV18 and TRBJ1-1, the complete variable domain reads NAGVMQNPRHLVRRRGQEARLRCSPMKGHSHVYWYRQLPEEGLKFMVYLQKENIIDESGMPKERFSAEFPKEGPSILRIQQVVRGDSAAYFCASSPSQGQGDTEAFFGQGTRLTVV.

This clonotype was seen a few times. The chain links TRBV5-5 to TRBJ2-4, with 8 bases that match TRBD1. Trimming at V came to 4 bases and at J to 7 bases, leaving 10 bases not matched to a gene. The CDR3 has 15 amino acids. The germline V gene has CDR1 SGHKS and CDR2 YYEKEE (reference sequence). This CDR3 is CASSPTGGRVNIQYF. The CDR3 region has the DNA TGTGCCAGCAGCCCTACAGGGGGAAGGGTCAACATTCAGTACTTC. Together with reference TRBV5-5 and TRBJ2-4, the CDR3 gives the full variable domain: DAGVTQSPTHLIKTRGQQVTLRCSPISGHKSVSWYQQVLGQGPQFIFQYYEKEERGRGNFPDRFSARQFPNYSSELNVNALLLGDSALYLCASSPTGGRVNIQYFGAGTRLSVL.

V gene TRBV27 combines with J gene TRBJ2-5; TRBD2 might be the D (5 bases). The CDR3 contains 13 residues. Germline V lookup: CDR1 MNHEY, CDR2 SMNVEV (reference sequence). V was pared by 5 bases and J by 7 bases, with 14 bases between. Here the CDR3 reads CASSVLFGGTQYF. For the CDR3, the DNA is TGTGCCAGCAGTGTACTGTTTGGAGGGACCCAGTACTTC.

Ten or more counts support this clonotype. This rearrangement joins TRBV12-3 or TRBV12-4 to TRBJ1-6, with 9 bases fitting TRBD1. The CDR3 loop spans 16 amino acids. Unmatched junction bases numbered 10, after V lost 6 bases and J lost 7 bases. CDR3 sequence reads: CASRARPGQGNSPLHF. The CDR3 DNA sequence: TGTGCCAGCAGAGCTCGACCGGGACAGGGAAATTCACCCCTCCACTTT.

This clonotype was detected only a few times. The chain has TRBV7-9 and TRBJ1-6; 8 nucleotides align to TRBD1. The CDR3 is 12 amino acids. The V gene's germline CDR1 is SEHNR and CDR2 FQNEAQ (reference sequence). CDR3 DNA sequence: TGTGCGACCGGGACAGGCTCTTCACCCCTCCACTTT. Translating it yields CATGTGSSPLHF.

This chain joins TRBV5-6 and TRBJ2-7; unclear D gene. This CDR3 is 14 amino acids long. V dropped 2 bases and J dropped 1 base, with 10 bases sitting between them. Looked up from germline, CDR1 is SGHDT and CDR2 is YYEEEE. The CDR3 DNA follows: TGTGCCAGCAGCTTCGTGACCGGATCCTACGAGCAGTACTTC. This sequence encodes CASSFVTGSYEQYF.

This clonotype has only a few counts. The DNA of the CDR3 is TGCGCCAGCAGCCGTGGACAGGGGGCCTACGAGCAGTACTTC. It translates to CASSRGQGAYEQYF. The chain uses TRBV5-1 and TRBJ2-7, with TRBD1 identical over 10 bases. The CDR3 length is 14 residues. Losses at the gene ends were 4 bases for V and 2 bases for J; bases not matched to a gene: 3. Germline CDR1 SGHRS, CDR2 YFSETQ.

There are a few counts of this clonotype. The rearrangement links TRBV25-1 to TRBJ1-2; perhaps TRBD1 as D (5 bases). There are 13 residues in the CDR3. Trimming shortened V by 2 bases and J by 7 bases, and 11 bases separated the two germline ends. Per the germline V gene, CDR1 is MGHDK and CDR2 is SYGVNS. CDR3 sequence (DNA): TGTGCCAGCAGTGAAACGGCAGGGTTTGGCTACACCTTC. Its translation is CASSETAGFGYTF.

The V and J genes are TRBV11-2 and TRBJ1-4, with 10 bases fitting TRBD1. The germline V gene encodes CDR1 SGHAT and CDR2 FQNNGV. The CDR3 is made up of 15 amino acids. V lost 5 bases and J lost 5; bases outside the gene matches: 5. The CDR3 protein is CASSPWGQGNEKLFF. The CDR3 coding sequence is TGTGCCAGCAGCCCTTGGGGACAGGGGAATGAAAAACTGTTTTTT.